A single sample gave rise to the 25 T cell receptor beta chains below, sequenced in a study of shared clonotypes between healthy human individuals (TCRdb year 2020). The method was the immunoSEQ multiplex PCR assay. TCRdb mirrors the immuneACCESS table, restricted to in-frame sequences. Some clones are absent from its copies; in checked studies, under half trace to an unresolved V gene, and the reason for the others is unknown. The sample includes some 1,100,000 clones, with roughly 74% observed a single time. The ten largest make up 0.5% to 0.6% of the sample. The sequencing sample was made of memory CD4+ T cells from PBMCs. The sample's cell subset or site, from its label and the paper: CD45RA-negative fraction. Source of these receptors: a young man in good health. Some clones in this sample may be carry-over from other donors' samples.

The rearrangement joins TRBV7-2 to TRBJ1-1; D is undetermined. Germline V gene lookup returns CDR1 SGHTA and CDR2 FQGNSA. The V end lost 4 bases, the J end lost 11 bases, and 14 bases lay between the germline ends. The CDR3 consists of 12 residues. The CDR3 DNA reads TGTGCCAGCAGCTCAGACGGCCTTGAGGCTTTCTTT. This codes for CASSSDGLEAFF.

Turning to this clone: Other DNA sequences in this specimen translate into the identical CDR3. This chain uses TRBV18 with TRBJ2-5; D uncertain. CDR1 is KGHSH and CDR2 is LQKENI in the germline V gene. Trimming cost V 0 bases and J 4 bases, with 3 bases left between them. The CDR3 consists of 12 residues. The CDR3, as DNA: TGTGCCAGCTCACCACCGGTAGAGACCCAGTACTTC. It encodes CASSPPVETQYF.

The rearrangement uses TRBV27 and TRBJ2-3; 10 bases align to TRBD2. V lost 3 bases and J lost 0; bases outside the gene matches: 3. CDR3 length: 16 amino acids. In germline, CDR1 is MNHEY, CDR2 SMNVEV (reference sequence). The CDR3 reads CASSFSGRPSTDTQYF. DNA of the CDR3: TGTGCCAGCAGTTTTAGCGGGAGGCCGAGCACAGATACGCAGTATTTT.

DNA for the CDR3: TGTGCCAGCAGCCCACCGGGACTAGCGGGGTTTACGCAGTATTTT. Translation: CASSPPGLAGFTQYF. The chain uses TRBV11-2 and TRBJ2-3, with TRBD2 identical over 13 bases. The CDR3 runs to 15 residues. Germline-derived CDR1 and CDR2 are SGHAT and FQNNGV. V shed 5 bases, J shed 8 bases, and the junction held 7 bases outside the gene matches.

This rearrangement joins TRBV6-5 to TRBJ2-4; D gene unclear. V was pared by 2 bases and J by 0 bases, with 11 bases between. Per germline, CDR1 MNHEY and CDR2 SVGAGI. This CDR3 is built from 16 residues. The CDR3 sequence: CASSYRLFKAKNIQYF. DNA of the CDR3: TGTGCCAGCAGTTACCGGCTGTTTAAAGCCAAAAACATTCAGTACTTC.

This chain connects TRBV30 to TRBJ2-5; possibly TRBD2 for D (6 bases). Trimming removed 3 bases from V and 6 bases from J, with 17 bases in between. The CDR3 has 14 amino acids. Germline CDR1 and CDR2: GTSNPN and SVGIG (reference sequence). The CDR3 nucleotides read TGTGCCTGGAGGGAACTAGCCCAGTGGCAGACCCAGTACTTC. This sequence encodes CAWRELAQWQTQYF.

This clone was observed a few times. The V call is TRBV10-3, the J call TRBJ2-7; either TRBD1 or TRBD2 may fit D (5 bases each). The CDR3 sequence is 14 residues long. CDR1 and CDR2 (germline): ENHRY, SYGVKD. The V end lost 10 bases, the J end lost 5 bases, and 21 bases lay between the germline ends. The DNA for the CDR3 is TGTGCCACGCTGGAGAGGGGAAACGACAACGAGCAGTACTTC. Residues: CATLERGNDNEQYF.

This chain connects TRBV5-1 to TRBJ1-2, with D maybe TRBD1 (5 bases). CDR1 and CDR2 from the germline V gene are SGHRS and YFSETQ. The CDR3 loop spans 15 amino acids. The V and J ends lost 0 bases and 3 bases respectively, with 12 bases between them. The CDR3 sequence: CASSLDWVGDYGYTF. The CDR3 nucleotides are TGCGCCAGCAGCTTGGATTGGGTGGGGGACTATGGCTACACCTTC.

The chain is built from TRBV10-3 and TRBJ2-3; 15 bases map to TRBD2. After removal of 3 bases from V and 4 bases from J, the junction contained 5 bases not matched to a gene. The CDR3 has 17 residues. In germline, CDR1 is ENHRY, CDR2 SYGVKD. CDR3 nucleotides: TGTGCCATCAGTGACGGGACTAGCGGGAGGTGGGCAGATACGCAGTATTTT. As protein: CAISDGTSGRWADTQYF.

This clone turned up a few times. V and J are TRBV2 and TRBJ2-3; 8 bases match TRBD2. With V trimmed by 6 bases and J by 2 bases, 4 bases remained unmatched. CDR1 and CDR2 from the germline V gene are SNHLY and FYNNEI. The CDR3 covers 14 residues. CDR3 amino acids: CASSTSGFTDTQYF. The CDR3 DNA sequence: TGTGCCAGCAGCACTAGCGGCTTCACAGATACGCAGTATTTT.

In DNA form, the CDR3 reads TGTGCCTGGATCCCCGGGAGTGGGGAGACCCAGTACTTC. Its translation is CAWIPGSGETQYF. The J gene is TRBJ2-5, the V gene TRBV30; the D gene is possibly TRBD2 (6 bases). The CDR3 loop spans 13 amino acids. Germline assignment: CDR1 GTSNPN and CDR2 SVGIG (reference sequence). The ends were cut back, 4 bases at V and 5 bases at J, with 14 bases in the middle.

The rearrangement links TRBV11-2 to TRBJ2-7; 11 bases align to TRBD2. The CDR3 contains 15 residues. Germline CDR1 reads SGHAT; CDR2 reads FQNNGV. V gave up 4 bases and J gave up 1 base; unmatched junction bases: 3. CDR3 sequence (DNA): TGTGCCAGCAGCTCAACTAGCGGGAGTTCCTACGAGCAGTACTTC. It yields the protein CASSSTSGSSYEQYF. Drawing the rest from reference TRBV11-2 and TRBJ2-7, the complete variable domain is EAGVAQSPRYKIIEKRQSVAFWCNPISGHATLYWYQQILGQGPKLLIQFQNNGVVDDSQLPKDRFSAERLKGVDSTLKIQPAKLEDSAVYLCASSSTSGSSYEQYFGPGTRLTVT.

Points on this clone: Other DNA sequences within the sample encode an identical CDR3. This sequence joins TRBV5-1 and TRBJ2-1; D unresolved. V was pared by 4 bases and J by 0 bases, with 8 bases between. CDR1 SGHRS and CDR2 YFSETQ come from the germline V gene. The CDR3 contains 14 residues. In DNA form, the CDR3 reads TGCGCCAGCAGCCTAGGTACCTCCTACAATGAGCAGTTCTTC. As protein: CASSLGTSYNEQFF.

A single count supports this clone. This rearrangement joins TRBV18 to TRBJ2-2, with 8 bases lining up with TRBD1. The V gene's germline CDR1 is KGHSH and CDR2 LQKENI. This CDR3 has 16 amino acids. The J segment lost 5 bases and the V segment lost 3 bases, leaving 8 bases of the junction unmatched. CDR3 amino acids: CASSPGSGGETGELFF. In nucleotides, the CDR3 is TGTGCCAGCTCACCCGGATCAGGGGGCGAAACCGGGGAGCTGTTTTTT.

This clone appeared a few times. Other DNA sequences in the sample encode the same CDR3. The CDR3 reads CASSYTGAGGYTF. CDR3 in DNA: TGTGCCAGCAGTTATACGGGGGCAGGCGGCTACACCTTC. The chain recombines TRBV6-5 with TRBJ1-2; possibly TRBD1 for D (6 bases). Trimming shortened V by 3 bases and J by 8 bases, and 13 bases separated the two germline ends. CDR3 size: 13 residues. CDR1 and CDR2 (germline): MNHEY, SVGAGI.

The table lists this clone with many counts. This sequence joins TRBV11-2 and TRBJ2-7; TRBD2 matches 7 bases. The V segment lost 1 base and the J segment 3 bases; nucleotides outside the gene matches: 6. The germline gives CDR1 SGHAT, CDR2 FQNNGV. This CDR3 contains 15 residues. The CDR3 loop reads CASSLAREASYEQYF. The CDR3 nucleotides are TGTGCCAGCAGCTTAGCCCGGGAGGCGAGCTACGAGCAGTACTTC. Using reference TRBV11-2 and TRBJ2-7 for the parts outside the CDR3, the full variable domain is EAGVAQSPRYKIIEKRQSVAFWCNPISGHATLYWYQQILGQGPKLLIQFQNNGVVDDSQLPKDRFSAERLKGVDSTLKIQPAKLEDSAVYLCASSLAREASYEQYFGPGTRLTVT.

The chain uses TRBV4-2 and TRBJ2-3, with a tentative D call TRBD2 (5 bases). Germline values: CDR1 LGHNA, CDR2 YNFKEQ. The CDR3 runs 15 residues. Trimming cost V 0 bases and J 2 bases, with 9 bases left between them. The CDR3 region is CASSQDWRATDTQYF. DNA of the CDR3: TGTGCCAGCAGCCAAGATTGGCGGGCCACAGATACGCAGTATTTT.

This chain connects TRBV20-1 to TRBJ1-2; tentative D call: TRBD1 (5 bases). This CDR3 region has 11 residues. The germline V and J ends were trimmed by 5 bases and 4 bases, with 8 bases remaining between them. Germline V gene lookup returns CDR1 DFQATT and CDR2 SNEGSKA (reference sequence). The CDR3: CSAWDLYGYTF. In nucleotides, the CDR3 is TGCAGTGCTTGGGACCTCTATGGCTACACCTTC.

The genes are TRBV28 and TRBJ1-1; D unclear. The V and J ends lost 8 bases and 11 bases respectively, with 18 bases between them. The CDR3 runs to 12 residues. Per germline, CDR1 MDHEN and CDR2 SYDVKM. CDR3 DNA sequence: TGTGCCAGCCACGATAATGTAAGGTTTGCTTTCTTT. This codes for CASHDNVRFAFF.

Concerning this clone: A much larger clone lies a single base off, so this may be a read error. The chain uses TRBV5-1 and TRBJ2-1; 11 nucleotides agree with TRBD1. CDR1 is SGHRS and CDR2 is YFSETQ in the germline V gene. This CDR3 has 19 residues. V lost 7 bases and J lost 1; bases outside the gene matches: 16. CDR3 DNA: TGCGCCAGCGGGGAGACGGACAGGGGGCTCCGGAATTCCTACAATGAGCAGTTCTTC. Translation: CASGETDRGLRNSYNEQFF.

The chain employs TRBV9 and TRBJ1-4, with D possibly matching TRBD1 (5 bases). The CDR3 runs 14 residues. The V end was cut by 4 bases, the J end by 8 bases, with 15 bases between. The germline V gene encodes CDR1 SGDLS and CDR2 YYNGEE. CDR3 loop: CASSPLSGDEKLFF. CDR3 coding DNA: TGTGCCAGCAGCCCGTTATCGGGGGACGAAAAACTGTTTTTT.

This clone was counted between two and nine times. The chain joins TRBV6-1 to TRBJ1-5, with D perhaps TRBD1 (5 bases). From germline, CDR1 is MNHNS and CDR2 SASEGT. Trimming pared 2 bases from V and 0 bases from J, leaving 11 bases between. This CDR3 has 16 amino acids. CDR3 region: CASSERTGFSNQPQHF. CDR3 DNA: TGTGCCAGCAGTGAAAGAACAGGATTTAGCAATCAGCCCCAGCATTTT.

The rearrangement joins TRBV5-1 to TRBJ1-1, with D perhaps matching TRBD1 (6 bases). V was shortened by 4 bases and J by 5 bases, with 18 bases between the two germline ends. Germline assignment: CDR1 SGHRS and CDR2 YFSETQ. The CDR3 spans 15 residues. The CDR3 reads CASSNMTGIGTEAFF. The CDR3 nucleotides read TGCGCCAGCAGCAATATGACAGGAATCGGTACTGAAGCTTTCTTT.

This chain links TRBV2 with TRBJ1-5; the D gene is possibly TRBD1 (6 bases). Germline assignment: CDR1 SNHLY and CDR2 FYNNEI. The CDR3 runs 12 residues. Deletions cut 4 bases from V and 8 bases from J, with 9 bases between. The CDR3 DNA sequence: TGTGCCAGCAGTGGGGACAACAAGCCCCAGCATTTT. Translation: CASSGDNKPQHF.

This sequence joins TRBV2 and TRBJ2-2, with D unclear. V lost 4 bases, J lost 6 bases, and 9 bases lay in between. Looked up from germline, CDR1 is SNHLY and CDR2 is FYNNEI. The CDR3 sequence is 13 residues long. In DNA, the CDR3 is TGTGCCAGCAGTGCATCCGGGTCCGGGGAGCTGTTTTTT. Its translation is CASSASGSGELFF.